Sequencing of this TCR beta chain was carried out in a study of T-cell memory formation after mild COVID-19. One entry per CDR3 protein results from TCRdb running MiXCR on the 5' RACE reads. The sample includes about 300,000 distinct CDR3 sequences, approximately 20% of them seen just once. From germline, CDR1 is SGHRS and CDR2 YFSETQ. The V and J ends lost 8 bases and 2 bases respectively, with 13 bases between them. This CDR3 comprises 13 residues. Sequenced sample: PBMCs or a T cell subset sorted from them (not recorded which). This sequence was found in a man aged 18 to 30 who had mild COVID-19 (a few samples of this study predate the infection). Cell type and time point are not known. The rearrangement links TRBV5-1 to TRBJ2-5, with D possibly TRBD1 on 6 matching bases. CDR3 DNA sequence: TGCGCCAGTCGGAGACAGGATCAAGAGACCCAGTACTTC. Protein sequence: CASRRQDQETQYF.